This T cell receptor (beta chain) was retrieved from a study of vaccination and CD4 T cells after COVID-19. Whole-study results and caveats: With convalescent patients, a median about 86% of reactive clones emerged solely after vaccination.

As to this clonotype: The antigen is not known.

Once obtained from cultured CD4+ T cells, the DNA was sequenced using the Oncomine TCR Beta short-read assay. MiXCR, applied by TCRdb to the PCR reads, yields one record per CDR3 protein. The sample lists roughly 15,000 distinct CDR3 sequences, over 50% seen once, with 11% in the top ten. V dropped 5 bases and J dropped 7 bases, with 15 bases sitting between them. The germline V gene has CDR1 DFQATT and CDR2 SNEGSKA (reference sequence). The CDR3 has 13 residues. Treatment specified: roughly 11-day PBMC culture with coronavirus spike peptide pools or control peptides (ViraFEST assay). The material sequenced was CD4+ T cells from blood, cultured in vitro. The TCR sequence derives from a human donor who had recovered from COVID-19. V is TRBV20-1 and J is TRBJ2-1, with D tentatively TRBD1 (5 bases). In nucleotides, the CDR3 is TGCAGTGCTGAAAGGTCCCAGGGTAATGAGCAGTTCTTC. It specifies CSAERSQGNEQFF.